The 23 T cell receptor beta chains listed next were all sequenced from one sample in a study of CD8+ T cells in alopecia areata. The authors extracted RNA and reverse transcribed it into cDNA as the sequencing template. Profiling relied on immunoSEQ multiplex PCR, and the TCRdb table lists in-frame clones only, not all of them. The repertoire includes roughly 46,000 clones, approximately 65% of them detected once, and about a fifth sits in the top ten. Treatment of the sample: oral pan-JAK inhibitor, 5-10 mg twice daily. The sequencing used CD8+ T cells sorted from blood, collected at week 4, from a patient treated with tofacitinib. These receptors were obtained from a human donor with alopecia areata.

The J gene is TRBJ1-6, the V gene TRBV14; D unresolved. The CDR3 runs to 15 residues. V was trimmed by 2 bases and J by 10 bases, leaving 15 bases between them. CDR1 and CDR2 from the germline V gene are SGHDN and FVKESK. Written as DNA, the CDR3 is TGTGCCAGCAGCCAACAAGGGCCCAACACCTCACCCCTCCACTTT. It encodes CASSQQGPNTSPLHF.

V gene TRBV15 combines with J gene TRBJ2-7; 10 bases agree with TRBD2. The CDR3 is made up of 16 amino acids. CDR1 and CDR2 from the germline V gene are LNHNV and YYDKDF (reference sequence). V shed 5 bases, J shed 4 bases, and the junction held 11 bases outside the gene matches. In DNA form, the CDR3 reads TGTGCCACCAGCGAGAATCCGGGACTAGCGAAATACGAGCAGTACTTC. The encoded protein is CATSENPGLAKYEQYF.

The CDR3 DNA reads TGCAGCGCTGCAGAGGGGTCAGGTGGCTACACCTTC. Its translation is CSAAEGSGGYTF. The chain uses TRBV29-1 and TRBJ1-2; D might be TRBD1 (5 bases). The CDR3 is made up of 12 amino acids. CDR1 and CDR2 from the germline V gene are SQVTM and ANQGSEA. Trimming removed 7 bases from V and 7 bases from J, with 16 bases in between.

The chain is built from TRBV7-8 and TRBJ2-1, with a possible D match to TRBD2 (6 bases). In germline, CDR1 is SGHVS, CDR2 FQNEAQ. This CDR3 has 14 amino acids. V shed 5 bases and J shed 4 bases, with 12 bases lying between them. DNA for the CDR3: TGTGCCAGCAGCCTCGGGGGAGGATACAATGAGCAGTTCTTC. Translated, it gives CASSLGGGYNEQFF.

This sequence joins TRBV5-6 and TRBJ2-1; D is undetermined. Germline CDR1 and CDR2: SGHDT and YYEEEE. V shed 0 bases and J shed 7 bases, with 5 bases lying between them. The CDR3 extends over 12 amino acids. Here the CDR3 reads CASSLGENEQFF. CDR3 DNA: TGTGCCAGCAGCTTGGGAGAAAATGAGCAGTTCTTC. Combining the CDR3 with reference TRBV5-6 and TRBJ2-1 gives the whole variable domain DAGVTQSPTHLIKTRGQQVTLRCSPKSGHDTVSWYQQALGQGPQFIFQYYEEEERQRGNFPDRFSGHQFPNYSSELNVNALLLGDSALYLCASSLGENEQFFGPGTRLTVL.

The DNA of the CDR3 is TGTGCCAGCAGTGAAATGAGGGGGGCGGAGACCGGGGAGCTGTTTTTT. This gives the protein CASSEMRGAETGELFF. The V call is TRBV6-1, the J call TRBJ2-2; D might be TRBD1 or TRBD2, each matching 6 bases. The V gene's germline CDR1 is MNHNS and CDR2 SASEGT. V lost 2 bases to trimming and J lost 5 bases, with 15 bases between them. There are 16 residues in the CDR3.

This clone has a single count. The CDR3 DNA sequence: TGTGCCAGCGGCAACCCGGGTGGAGTCTCGAAGGGGCTGTTTTTT. This sequence encodes CASGNPGGVSKGLFF. The chain uses TRBV9 and TRBJ1-4; possible D gene TRBD1, 5 bases. Germline-derived CDR1 and CDR2 are SGDLS and YYNGEE. The ends were cut back, 7 bases at V and 14 bases at J, with 27 bases in the middle. CDR3 length: 15 residues.

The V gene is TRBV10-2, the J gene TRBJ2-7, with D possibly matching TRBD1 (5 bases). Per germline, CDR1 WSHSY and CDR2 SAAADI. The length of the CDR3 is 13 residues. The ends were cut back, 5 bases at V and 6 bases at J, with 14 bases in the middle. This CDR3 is CASSPVRVFEQYF. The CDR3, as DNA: TGCGCCAGCAGTCCTGTCAGGGTATTCGAGCAGTACTTC.

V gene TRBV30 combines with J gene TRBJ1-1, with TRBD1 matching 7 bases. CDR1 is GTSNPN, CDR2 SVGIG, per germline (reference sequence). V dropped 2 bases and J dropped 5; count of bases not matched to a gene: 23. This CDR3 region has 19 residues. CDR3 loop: CAWSRGQQLTLLVGTEAFF. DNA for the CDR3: TGTGCCTGGAGTCGGGGACAGCAGTTAACACTGTTGGTGGGTACTGAAGCTTTCTTT.

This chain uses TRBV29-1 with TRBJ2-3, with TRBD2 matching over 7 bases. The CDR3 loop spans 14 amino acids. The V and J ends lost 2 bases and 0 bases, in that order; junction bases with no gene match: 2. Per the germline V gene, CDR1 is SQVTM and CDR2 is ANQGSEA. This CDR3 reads CSVESGISTDTQYF. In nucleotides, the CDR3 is TGCAGCGTTGAAAGCGGGATTAGCACAGATACGCAGTATTTT.

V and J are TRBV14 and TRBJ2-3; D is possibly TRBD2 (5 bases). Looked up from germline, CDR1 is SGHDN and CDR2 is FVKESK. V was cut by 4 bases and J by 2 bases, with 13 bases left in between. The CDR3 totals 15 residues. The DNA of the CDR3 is TGTGCCAGCAGCCGCGGATCGGGGTACACAGATACGCAGTATTTT. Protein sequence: CASSRGSGYTDTQYF.

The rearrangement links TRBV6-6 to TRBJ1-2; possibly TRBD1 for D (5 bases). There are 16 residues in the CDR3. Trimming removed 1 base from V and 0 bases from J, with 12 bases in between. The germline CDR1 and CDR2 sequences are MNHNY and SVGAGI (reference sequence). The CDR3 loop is CASSYWIEGTNYGYTF. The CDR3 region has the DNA TGTGCCAGCAGTTACTGGATTGAGGGGACTAACTATGGCTACACCTTC.

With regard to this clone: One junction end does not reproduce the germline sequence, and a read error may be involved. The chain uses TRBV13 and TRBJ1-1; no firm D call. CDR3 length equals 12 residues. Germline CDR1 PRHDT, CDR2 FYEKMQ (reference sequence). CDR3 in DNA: TGTGCCAGCAGCGGACCGAACACTGGAGCTTTCTTT. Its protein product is CASSGPNTGAFF.

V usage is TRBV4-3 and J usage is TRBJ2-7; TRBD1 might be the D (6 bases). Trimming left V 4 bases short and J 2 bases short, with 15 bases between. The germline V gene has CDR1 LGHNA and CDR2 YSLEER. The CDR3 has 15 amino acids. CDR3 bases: TGCGCCAGCAGCCGTCTACAGGGTACTCCCTACGAGCAGTACTTC. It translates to CASSRLQGTPYEQYF.

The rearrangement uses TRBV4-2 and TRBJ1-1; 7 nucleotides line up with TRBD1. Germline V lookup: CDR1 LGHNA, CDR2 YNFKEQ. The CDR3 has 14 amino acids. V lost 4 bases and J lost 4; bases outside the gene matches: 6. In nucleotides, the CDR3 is TGTGCCAGCAGCCCTTCAGGGGGTAGCACTGAAGCTTTCTTT. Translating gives CASSPSGGSTEAFF.

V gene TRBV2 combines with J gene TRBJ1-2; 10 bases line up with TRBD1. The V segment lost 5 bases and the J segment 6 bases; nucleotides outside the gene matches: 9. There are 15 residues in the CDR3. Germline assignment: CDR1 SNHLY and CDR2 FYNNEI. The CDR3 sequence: CASSPGTGVQHGYTF. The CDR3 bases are TGTGCCAGCAGTCCCGGGACAGGGGTTCAACATGGCTACACCTTC.

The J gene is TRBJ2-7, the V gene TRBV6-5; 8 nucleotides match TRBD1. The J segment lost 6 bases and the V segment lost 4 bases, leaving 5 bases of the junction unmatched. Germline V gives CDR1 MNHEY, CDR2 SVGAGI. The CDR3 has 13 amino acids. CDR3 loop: CASSFGTGGEQYF. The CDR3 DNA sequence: TGTGCCAGCAGTTTCGGGACAGGCGGCGAGCAGTACTTC.

The CDR3 region has the DNA TGCAGCGTTGATGACAGACCCTATGGCTACACCTTC. As protein: CSVDDRPYGYTF. The genes are TRBV29-1 and TRBJ1-2, with TRBD1 as a possible D gene (5 bases). The germline V gene encodes CDR1 SQVTM and CDR2 ANQGSEA. The CDR3 extends over 12 amino acids. Deletions cut 3 bases from V and 4 bases from J, with 9 bases between.

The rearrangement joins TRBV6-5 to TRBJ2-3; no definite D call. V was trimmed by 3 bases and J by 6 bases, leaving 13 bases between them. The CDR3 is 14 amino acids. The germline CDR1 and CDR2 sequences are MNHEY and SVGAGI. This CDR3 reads CASSYVSNSDTQYF. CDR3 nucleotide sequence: TGTGCCAGCAGTTATGTTAGCAATTCTGATACGCAGTATTTT.

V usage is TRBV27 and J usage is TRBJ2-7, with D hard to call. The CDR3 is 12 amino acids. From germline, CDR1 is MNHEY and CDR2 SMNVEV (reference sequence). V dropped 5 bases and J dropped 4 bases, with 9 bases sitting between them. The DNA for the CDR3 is TGTGCCAGCAGTCCGGACGGGTACGAGCAGTACTTC. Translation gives CASSPDGYEQYF.

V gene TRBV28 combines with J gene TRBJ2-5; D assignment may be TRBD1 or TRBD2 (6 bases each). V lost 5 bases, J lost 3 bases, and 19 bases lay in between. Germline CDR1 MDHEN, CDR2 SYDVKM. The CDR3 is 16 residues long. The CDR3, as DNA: TGTGCCAGCAGTCCCCTAGTGAGGGGGGCTGAAGAGACCCAGTACTTC. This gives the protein CASSPLVRGAEETQYF. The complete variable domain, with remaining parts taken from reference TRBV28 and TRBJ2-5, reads DVKVTQSSRYLVKRTGEKVFLECVQDMDHENMFWYRQDPGLGLRLIYFSYDVKMKEKGDIPEGYSVSREKKERFSLILESASTNQTSMYLCASSPLVRGAEETQYFGPGTRLLVL.

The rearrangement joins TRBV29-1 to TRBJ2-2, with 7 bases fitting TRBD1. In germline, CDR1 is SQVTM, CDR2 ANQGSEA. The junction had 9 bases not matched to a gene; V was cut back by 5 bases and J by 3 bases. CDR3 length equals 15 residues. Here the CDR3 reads CSVSPRGRDTGELFF. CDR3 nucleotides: TGCAGCGTTTCTCCTAGGGGGCGCGACACCGGGGAGCTGTTTTTT.

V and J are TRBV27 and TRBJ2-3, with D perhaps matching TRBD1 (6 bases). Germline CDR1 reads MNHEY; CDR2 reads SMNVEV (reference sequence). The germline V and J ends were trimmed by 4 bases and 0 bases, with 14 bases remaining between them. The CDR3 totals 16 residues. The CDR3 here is CASSSPWDISTDTQYF. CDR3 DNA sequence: TGTGCCAGCAGTTCCCCGTGGGACATAAGCACAGATACGCAGTATTTT.